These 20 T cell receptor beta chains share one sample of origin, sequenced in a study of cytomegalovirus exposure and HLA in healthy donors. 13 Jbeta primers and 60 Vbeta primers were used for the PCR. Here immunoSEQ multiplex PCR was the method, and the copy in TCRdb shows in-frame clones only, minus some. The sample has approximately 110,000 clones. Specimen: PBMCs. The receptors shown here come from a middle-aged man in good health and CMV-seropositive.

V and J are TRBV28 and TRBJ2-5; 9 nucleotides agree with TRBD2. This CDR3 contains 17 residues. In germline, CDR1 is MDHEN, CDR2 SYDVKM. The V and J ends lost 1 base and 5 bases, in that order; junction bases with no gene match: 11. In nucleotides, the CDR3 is TGTGCCAGCAGTTTATTTCGGGCGGGAGGGCCTCGGGAGACCCAGTACTTC. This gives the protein CASSLFRAGGPRETQYF. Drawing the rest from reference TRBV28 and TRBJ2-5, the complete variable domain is DVKVTQSSRYLVKRTGEKVFLECVQDMDHENMFWYRQDPGLGLRLIYFSYDVKMKEKGDIPEGYSVSREKKERFSLILESASTNQTSMYLCASSLFRAGGPRETQYFGPGTRLLVL.

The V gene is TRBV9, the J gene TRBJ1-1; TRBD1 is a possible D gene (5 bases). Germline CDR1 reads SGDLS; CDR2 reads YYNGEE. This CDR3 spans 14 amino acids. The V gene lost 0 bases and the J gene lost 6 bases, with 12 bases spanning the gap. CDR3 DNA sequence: TGTGCCAGCAGCGTAGACCGGGGGGGATCTGAAGCTTTCTTT. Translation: CASSVDRGGSEAFF.

The CDR3 DNA follows: TGTGCCAGCAGCACCCGGGACAGGGGTCACTACGAGCAGTACTTC. Its translation is CASSTRDRGHYEQYF. The rearrangement links TRBV13 to TRBJ2-5; 10 positions agree with TRBD1. The J call may not be correct, given that the DNA end is closer to TRBJ2-7. This CDR3 region has 15 residues. Per germline, CDR1 PRHDT and CDR2 FYEKMQ (reference sequence).

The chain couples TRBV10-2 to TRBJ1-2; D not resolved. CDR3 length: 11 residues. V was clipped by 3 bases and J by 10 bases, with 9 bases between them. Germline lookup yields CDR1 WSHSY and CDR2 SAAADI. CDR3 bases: TGCGCCAGCAGTGACTCTCTCCTCTACACCTTC. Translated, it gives CASSDSLLYTF.

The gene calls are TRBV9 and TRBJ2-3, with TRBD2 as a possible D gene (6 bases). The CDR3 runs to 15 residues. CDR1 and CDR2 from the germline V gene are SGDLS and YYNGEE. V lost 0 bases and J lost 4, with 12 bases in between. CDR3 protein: CASSVGGGSADTQYF. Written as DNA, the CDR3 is TGTGCCAGCAGCGTAGGCGGAGGGTCCGCAGATACGCAGTATTTT.

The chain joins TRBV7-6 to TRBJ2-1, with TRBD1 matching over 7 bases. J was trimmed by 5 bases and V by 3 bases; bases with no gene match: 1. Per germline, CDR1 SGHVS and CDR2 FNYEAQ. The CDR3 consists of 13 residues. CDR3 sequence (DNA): TGTGCCAGCAGCTTGACAGGGCACAATGAGCAGTTCTTC. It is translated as CASSLTGHNEQFF.

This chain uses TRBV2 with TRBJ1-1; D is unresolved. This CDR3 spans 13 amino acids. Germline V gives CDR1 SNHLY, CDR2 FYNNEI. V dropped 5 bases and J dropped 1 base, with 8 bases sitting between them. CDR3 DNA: TGTGCCAGCAGTTCGGACTCGAACACTGAAGCTTTCTTT. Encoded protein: CASSSDSNTEAFF.

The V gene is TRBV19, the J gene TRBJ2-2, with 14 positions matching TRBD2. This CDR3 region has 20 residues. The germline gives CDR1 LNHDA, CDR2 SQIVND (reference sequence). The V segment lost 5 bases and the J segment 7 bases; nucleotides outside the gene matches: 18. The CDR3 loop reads CASSGRGAAGLAGVGGELFF. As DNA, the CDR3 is TGTGCCAGTAGTGGGAGGGGGGCGGCGGGACTAGCGGGAGTTGGCGGGGAGCTGTTTTTT.

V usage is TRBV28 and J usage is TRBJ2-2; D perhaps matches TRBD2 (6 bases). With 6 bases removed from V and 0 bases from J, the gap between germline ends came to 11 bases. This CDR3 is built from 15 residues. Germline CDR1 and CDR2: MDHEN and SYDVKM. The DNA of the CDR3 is TGTGCCAGCAGGATGAAGCGGGCGAACACCGGGGAGCTGTTTTTT. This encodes CASRMKRANTGELFF. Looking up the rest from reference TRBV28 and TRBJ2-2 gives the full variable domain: DVKVTQSSRYLVKRTGEKVFLECVQDMDHENMFWYRQDPGLGLRLIYFSYDVKMKEKGDIPEGYSVSREKKERFSLILESASTNQTSMYLCASRMKRANTGELFFGEGSRLTVL.

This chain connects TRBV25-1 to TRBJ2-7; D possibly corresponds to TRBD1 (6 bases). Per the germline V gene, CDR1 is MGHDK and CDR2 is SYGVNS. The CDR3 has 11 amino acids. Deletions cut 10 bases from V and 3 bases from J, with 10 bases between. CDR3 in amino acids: CATGQNYEQYF. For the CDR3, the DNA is TGTGCCACCGGACAGAACTACGAGCAGTACTTC.

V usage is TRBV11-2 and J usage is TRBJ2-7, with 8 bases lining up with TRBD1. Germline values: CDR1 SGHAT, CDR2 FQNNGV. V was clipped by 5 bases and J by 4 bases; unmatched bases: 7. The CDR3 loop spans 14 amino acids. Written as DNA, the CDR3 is TGTGCCAGCAGCCGCGACAGGGGCGTATACGAGCAGTACTTC. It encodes CASSRDRGVYEQYF. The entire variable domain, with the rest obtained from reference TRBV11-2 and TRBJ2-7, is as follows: EAGVAQSPRYKIIEKRQSVAFWCNPISGHATLYWYQQILGQGPKLLIQFQNNGVVDDSQLPKDRFSAERLKGVDSTLKIQPAKLEDSAVYLCASSRDRGVYEQYFGPGTRLTVT.

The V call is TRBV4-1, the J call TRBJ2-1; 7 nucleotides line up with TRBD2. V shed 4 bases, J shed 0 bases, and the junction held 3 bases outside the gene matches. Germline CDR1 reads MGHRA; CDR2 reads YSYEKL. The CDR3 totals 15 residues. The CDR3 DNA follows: TGCGCCAGCAGCCCTAGCGGCAGCTCCTACAATGAGCAGTTCTTC. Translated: CASSPSGSSYNEQFF.

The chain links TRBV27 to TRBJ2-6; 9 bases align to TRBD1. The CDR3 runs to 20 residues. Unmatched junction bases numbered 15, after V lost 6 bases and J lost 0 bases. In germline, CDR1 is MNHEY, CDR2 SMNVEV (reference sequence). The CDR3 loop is CASSLPRIGTGNSGANVLTF. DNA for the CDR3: TGTGCCAGCAGCCTACCCCGTATCGGGACAGGGAACTCTGGGGCCAACGTCCTGACTTTC.

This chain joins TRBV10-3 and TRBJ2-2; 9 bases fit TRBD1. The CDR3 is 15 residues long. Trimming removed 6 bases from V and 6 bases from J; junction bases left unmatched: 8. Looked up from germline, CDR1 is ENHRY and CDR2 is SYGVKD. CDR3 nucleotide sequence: TGTGCCATCAGGGGTGGGACAGGGTTCGCCGGGGAGCTGTTTTTT. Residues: CAIRGGTGFAGELFF.

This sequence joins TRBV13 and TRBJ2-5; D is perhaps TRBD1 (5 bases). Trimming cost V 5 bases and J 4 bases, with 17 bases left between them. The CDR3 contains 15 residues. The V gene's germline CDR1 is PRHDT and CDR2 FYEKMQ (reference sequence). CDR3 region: CASSPRPREGETQYF. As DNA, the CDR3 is TGTGCCAGCAGCCCCCGTCCCAGGGAAGGAGAGACCCAGTACTTC.

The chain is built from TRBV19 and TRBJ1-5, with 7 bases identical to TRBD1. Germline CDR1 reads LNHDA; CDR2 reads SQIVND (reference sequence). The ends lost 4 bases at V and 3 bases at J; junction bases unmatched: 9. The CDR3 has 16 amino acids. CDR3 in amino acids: CASSKIGQELNQPQHF. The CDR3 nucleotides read TGTGCCAGTAGTAAGATAGGACAGGAACTCAATCAGCCCCAGCATTTT.

CDR3 amino acids: CASSWPGLAGVSYEQYF. In DNA form, the CDR3 reads TGTGCCAGCAGCTGGCCGGGACTAGCGGGAGTTTCCTACGAGCAGTACTTC. The chain combines TRBV7-8 with TRBJ2-7, with 14 bases lining up with TRBD2. CDR1 is SGHVS and CDR2 is FQNEAQ in the germline V gene. The CDR3 is 17 residues long. The trim removed 4 bases at V and 1 base at J, leaving 6 bases unmatched.

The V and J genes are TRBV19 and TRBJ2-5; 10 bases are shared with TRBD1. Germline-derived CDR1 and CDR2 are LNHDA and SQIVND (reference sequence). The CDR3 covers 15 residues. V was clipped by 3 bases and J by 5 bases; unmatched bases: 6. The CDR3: CASSIGTGDVETQYF. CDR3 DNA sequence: TGTGCCAGTAGTATTGGGACAGGGGACGTGGAGACCCAGTACTTC. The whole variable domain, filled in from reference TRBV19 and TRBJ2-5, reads DGGITQSPKYLFRKEGQNVTLSCEQNLNHDAMYWYRQDPGQGLRLIYYSQIVNDFQKGDIAEGYSVSREKKESFPLTVTSAQKNPTAFYLCASSIGTGDVETQYFGPGTRLLVL.

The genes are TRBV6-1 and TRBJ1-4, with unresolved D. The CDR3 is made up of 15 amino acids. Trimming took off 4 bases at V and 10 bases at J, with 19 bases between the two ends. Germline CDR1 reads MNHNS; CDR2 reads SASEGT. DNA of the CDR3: TGTGCCAGCAGTGTTGGCGGCCCCCCGAAAGGAAAACTGTTTTTT. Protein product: CASSVGGPPKGKLFF.

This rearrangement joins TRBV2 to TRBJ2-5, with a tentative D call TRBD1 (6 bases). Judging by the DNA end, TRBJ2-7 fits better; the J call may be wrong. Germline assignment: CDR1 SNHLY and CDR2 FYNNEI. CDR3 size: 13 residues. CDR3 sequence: CASAEDRTYEQYF. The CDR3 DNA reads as TGTGCCAGCGCGGAAGACAGGACCTACGAGCAGTACTTC.